The rows below give T cell receptor beta chains drawn from one sample of a study of cytomegalovirus exposure and HLA in healthy donors. Method: immunoSEQ multiplex PCR; TCRdb's copy keeps in-frame clones and lacks some. The sample lists 150,000 to 190,000 clones; 65% to 90% were seen once. Sequencing input: PBMCs. The receptors were gathered from a woman in her forties or fifties in good health and CMV-seropositive. The CDR3 runs from the conserved cysteine through the conserved F or W. A D gene is named only where the DNA matches it firmly. Clone size, where shown, is once, few, many, or a class for clones that have expanded.

clone_size: NA
j_call: TRBJ1-1
v_call: TRBV19
d_call: NA
cdr3_aa: CASSPSSMNTEAFF
cdr3_nt: TGTGCCAGTAGCCCAAGCTCCATGAACACTGAAGCTTTCTTT

clone_size: few
j_call: TRBJ2-3
v_call: TRBV5-1
d_call: TRBD1
cdr3_aa: CASTTGQSTDTQYF
cdr3_nt: TGCGCCAGCACCACGGGACAGTCCACAGATACGCAGTATTTT

clone_size: NA
j_call: TRBJ2-7
v_call: TRBV6-4
d_call: NA
cdr3_aa: CASSDPPTGVGEQYF
cdr3_nt: TGTGCCAGCAGTGACCCTCCAACGGGGGTCGGCGAGCAGTACTTC

clone_size: NA
j_call: TRBJ1-4
v_call: TRBV19
d_call: TRBD1
cdr3_aa: CASTRQGEEKLFF
cdr3_nt: TGTGCCAGTACCCGACAGGGGGAAGAAAAACTGTTTTTT

clone_size: NA
j_call: TRBJ1-5
v_call: TRBV19
d_call: TRBD1
cdr3_aa: CASSIGGGQGSQPQHF
cdr3_nt: TGTGCCAGTAGTATAGGAGGGGGACAGGGTAGCCAGCCCCAGCATTTT

clone_size: NA
j_call: TRBJ2-3
v_call: TRBV10-1
d_call: NA
cdr3_aa: CASSEGADTQYF
cdr3_nt: TGCGCCAGCAGTGAGGGAGCAGATACGCAGTATTTT

clone_size: NA
j_call: TRBJ1-4
v_call: TRBV6-5
d_call: TRBD1
cdr3_aa: CASRGLGQGAEKLFF
cdr3_nt: TGTGCCAGCAGAGGGTTGGGGCAGGGGGCTGAAAAACTGTTTTTT

clone_size: once
j_call: TRBJ2-3
v_call: TRBV4-2
d_call: NA
cdr3_aa: CASSQAPTRSGDTQYF
cdr3_nt: TGTGCCAGCAGCCAAGCCCCGACTAGATCAGGTGATACGCAGTATTTT

clone_size: NA
j_call: TRBJ2-1
v_call: TRBV18
d_call: NA
cdr3_aa: CASSNAQVPVHNEQFF
cdr3_nt: TGTGCCAGCTCTAACGCCCAGGTGCCCGTTCACAATGAGCAGTTCTTC

clone_size: NA
j_call: TRBJ1-5
v_call: TRBV6-4
d_call: TRBD1
cdr3_aa: CASSDNEPRLRDRGLSNQPQHF
cdr3_nt: TGTGCCAGCAGTGACAATGAGCCAAGACTTCGCGACAGGGGTTTAAGCAATCAGCCCCAGCATTTT

clone_size: few
j_call: TRBJ2-7
v_call: TRBV30
d_call: NA
cdr3_aa: CACKAQSYEQYF
cdr3_nt: TGTGCCTGTAAAGCGCAATCCTACGAGCAGTACTTC

clone_size: NA
j_call: TRBJ1-2
v_call: TRBV19
d_call: TRBD1
cdr3_aa: CASSITQGGHGYTF
cdr3_nt: TGTGCCAGTAGTATTACGCAAGGGGGCCATGGCTACACCTTC

clone_size: NA
j_call: TRBJ2-7
v_call: TRBV14
d_call: NA
cdr3_aa: CASSQDTSGSEQYF
cdr3_nt: TGTGCCAGCAGCCAAGATACGTCGGGATCCGAGCAGTACTTC

clone_size: NA
j_call: TRBJ2-4
v_call: TRBV6-4
d_call: TRBD1
cdr3_aa: CASSVVAEGAATKNIQYF
cdr3_nt: TGTGCCAGCAGTGTCGTCGCAGAGGGGGCTGCTACCAAAAACATTCAGTACTTC

clone_size: NA
j_call: TRBJ2-7
v_call: TRBV19
d_call: TRBD2
cdr3_aa: CASNDQAGGSYEQYF
cdr3_nt: TGTGCCAGTAATGACCAAGCGGGGGGCTCCTACGAGCAGTACTTC

clone_size: NA
j_call: TRBJ1-6
v_call: TRBV19
d_call: NA
cdr3_aa: CASSIEQTNSPLHF
cdr3_nt: TGTGCCAGTAGTATAGAACAGACAAATTCACCCCTCCACTTT

clone_size: NA
j_call: TRBJ2-1
v_call: TRBV7-9
d_call: NA
cdr3_aa: CASSSTRQGRFF
cdr3_nt: TGTGCCAGCAGCTCTACCCGACAAGGCCGGTTCTTC

clone_size: NA
j_call: TRBJ2-1
v_call: TRBV19
d_call: TRBD1
cdr3_aa: CASNPDRGIGNEQFF
cdr3_nt: TGTGCCAGTAACCCTGACAGGGGCATAGGCAATGAGCAGTTCTTC

clone_size: NA
j_call: TRBJ2-7
v_call: TRBV13
d_call: NA
cdr3_aa: CASSQGRTYEQYF
cdr3_nt: TGTGCCAGCAGCCAGGGGCGGACCTACGAGCAGTACTTC

clone_size: NA
j_call: TRBJ1-3
v_call: TRBV7-8
d_call: NA
cdr3_aa: CASSLTVPGNTIYF
cdr3_nt: TGTGCCAGCAGCCTTACAGTGCCGGGAAACACCATATATTTT

clone_size: NA
j_call: TRBJ1-2
v_call: TRBV27
d_call: TRBD1
cdr3_aa: CASRPGGGYTF
cdr3_nt: TGTGCCAGCAGACCAGGGGGCGGCTACACCTTC

clone_size: NA
j_call: TRBJ2-7
v_call: TRBV6-6
d_call: NA
cdr3_aa: CASRRESYEQYF
cdr3_nt: TGTGCCAGCAGACGCGAGTCCTACGAGCAGTACTTC

clone_size: NA
j_call: TRBJ2-5
v_call: TRBV6-1
d_call: TRBD1
cdr3_aa: CASRWTGEETQYF
cdr3_nt: TGTGCCAGCAGGTGGACAGGAGAAGAGACCCAGTACTTC

clone_size: once
j_call: TRBJ1-2
v_call: TRBV7-2
d_call: TRBD1
cdr3_aa: CASSRRQGGNYGYTF
cdr3_nt: TGTGCCAGCAGCCGGCGACAGGGGGGGAACTATGGCTACACCTTC

clone_size: NA
j_call: TRBJ2-1
v_call: TRBV11-2
d_call: NA
cdr3_aa: CASSLQTYNEQFF
cdr3_nt: TGTGCCAGCAGCTTACAGACCTACAATGAGCAGTTCTTC

clone_size: NA
j_call: TRBJ2-7
v_call: TRBV14
d_call: TRBD2
cdr3_aa: CASSHGGAPYEQYF
cdr3_nt: TGTGCCAGCAGCCACGGGGGGGCCCCCTACGAGCAGTACTTC

clone_size: NA
j_call: TRBJ2-7
v_call: TRBV30
d_call: TRBD1
cdr3_aa: CAWSTGTGYEQYF
cdr3_nt: TGTGCCTGGAGTACCGGGACAGGTTACGAGCAGTACTTC

clone_size: NA
j_call: TRBJ2-5
v_call: TRBV7-3
d_call: TRBD1
cdr3_aa: CASSQTGGISETQYF
cdr3_nt: TGTGCCAGCAGCCAGACAGGGGGAATTTCAGAGACCCAGTACTTC

clone_size: NA
j_call: TRBJ2-1
v_call: TRBV25-1
d_call: TRBD2
cdr3_aa: CASNPSGGYSSYNEQFF
cdr3_nt: TGTGCCAGCAATCCTAGCGGGGGGTATAGCTCCTACAATGAGCAGTTCTTC

clone_size: once
j_call: TRBJ2-7
v_call: TRBV5-1
d_call: NA
cdr3_aa: CASSLSPGSSGNEQYF
cdr3_nt: TGCGCCAGCAGTTTGTCCCCGGGGAGTTCCGGGAACGAGCAGTACTTC

clone_size: NA
j_call: TRBJ2-2
v_call: TRBV11-2
d_call: NA
cdr3_aa: CASSGMGHNTGELFF
cdr3_nt: TGTGCCAGCAGCGGAATGGGACATAACACCGGGGAGCTGTTTTTT